The clone carrying this T cell receptor (beta chain) was detected many times. The antigen is not known. TCRdb re-called the 5' RACE reads with MiXCR, one entry per CDR3 protein. The repertoire holds 40,000 to 55,000 distinct CDR3 sequences, with under 4.5% as singletons. The trim removed 1 base at V and 5 bases at J, leaving 5 bases unmatched. This CDR3 is 15 amino acids long. The germline V gene encodes CDR1 KGHSH and CDR2 LQKENI. These data come from a study of early T cells in non-severe SARS-CoV-2 infection. Findings of the study overall: There was a bias toward anti-spike CD8 responses in VDJdb matching, which missed private and CD4 specificities.

Input material: whole blood. The sequence came from an adult who was a healthcare worker with PCR-confirmed SARS-CoV-2 infection or an uninfected control (not recorded which). This chain links TRBV18 with TRBJ2-3, with 8 positions matching TRBD2. As DNA, the CDR3 is TGTGCCAGCTCACCACGCGGACTAGCAGGAGATACGCAGTATTTT. It yields the protein CASSPRGLAGDTQYF.